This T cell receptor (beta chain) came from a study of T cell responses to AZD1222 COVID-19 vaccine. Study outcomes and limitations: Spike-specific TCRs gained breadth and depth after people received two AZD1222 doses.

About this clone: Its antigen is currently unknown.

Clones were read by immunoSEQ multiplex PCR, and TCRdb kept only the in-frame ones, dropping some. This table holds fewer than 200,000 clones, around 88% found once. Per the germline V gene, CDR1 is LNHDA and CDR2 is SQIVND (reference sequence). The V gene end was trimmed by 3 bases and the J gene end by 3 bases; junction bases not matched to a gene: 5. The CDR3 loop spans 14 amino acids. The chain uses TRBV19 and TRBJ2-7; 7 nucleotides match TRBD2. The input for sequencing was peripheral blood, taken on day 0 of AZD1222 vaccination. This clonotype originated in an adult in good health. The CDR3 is CASSIASGNYEQYF. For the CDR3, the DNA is TGTGCCAGTAGTATCGCTAGCGGTAACTACGAGCAGTACTTC.